The entry that follows covers one T cell receptor beta chain sequence. Its antigen remains unknown. CDR1 is SGHDN and CDR2 is FVKESK in the germline V gene. V shed 8 bases and J 5 bases; nucleotides not matched to a gene: 7. The CDR3 runs 14 residues. The data were taken from a study of shared clonotypes between healthy human individuals. Overall study results and limits: Sampling covered blood only; tissue repertoires likely differ.

Original processing methods: Filtering differed because ImmunoSEQ produced junction-only sequences that carried no quality scores. Method: immunoSEQ multiplex PCR; TCRdb's copy keeps in-frame clones and lacks some. For V, J and clone size, that table is used; D and trimming come from the DNA. Here the sample spans 400,000 to 600,000 clones, approximately 79% being singletons. V usage is TRBV14 and J usage is TRBJ2-3, with 10 bases that match TRBD1. This receptor was taken from a woman between 40 and 50 years old in good health. Some clones in this sample may be carry-over from other donors' samples. The sample comprised PBMCs. CDR3 residues: CASEPWTGGDTQYF. CDR3 bases: TGTGCCAGCGAGCCGTGGACAGGGGGAGATACGCAGTATTTT. The full variable domain, rest sourced from reference TRBV14 and TRBJ2-3, is EAGVTQFPSHSVIEKGQTVTLRCDPISGHDNLYWYRRVMGKEIKFLLHFVKESKQDESGMPNNRFLAERTGGTYSTLKVQPAELEDSGVYFCASEPWTGGDTQYFGPGTRLTVL.